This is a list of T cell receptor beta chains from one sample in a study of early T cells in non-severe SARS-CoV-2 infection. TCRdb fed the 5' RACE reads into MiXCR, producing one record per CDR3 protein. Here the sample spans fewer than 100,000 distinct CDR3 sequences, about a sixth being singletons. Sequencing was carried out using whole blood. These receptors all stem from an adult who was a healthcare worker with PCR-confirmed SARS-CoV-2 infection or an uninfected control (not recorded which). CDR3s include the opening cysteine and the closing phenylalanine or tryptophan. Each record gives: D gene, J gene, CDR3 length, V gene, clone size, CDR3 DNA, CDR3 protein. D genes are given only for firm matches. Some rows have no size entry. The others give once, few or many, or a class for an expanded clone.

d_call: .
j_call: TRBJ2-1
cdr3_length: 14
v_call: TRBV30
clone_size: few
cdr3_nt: TGTGCCTGGAAGACGGGACTCTCCTACAATGAGCAGTTCTTC
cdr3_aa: CAWKTGLSYNEQFF

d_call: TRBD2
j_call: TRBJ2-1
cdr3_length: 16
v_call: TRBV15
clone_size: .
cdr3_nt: TGTGCCACCAGTCTCTTAGGACTAGCGGGGGCATATGAGCAGTTCTTC
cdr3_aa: CATSLLGLAGAYEQFF

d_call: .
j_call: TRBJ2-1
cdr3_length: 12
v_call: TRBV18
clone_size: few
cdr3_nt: TGTGCCAGCCACAGGGTGAACAATGAGCAGTTCTTC
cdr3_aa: CASHRVNNEQFF

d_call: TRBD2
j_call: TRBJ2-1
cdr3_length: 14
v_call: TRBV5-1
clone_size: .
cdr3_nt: TGCGCCAGCAGCACCCGGACTAGCGGGGGTGAGCAGTTCTTC
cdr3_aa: CASSTRTSGGEQFF

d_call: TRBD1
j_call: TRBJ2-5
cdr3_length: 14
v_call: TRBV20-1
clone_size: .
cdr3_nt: TGCAGTGCTTCTCCAGGACAGGACCAAGAGACCCAGTACTTC
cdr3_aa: CSASPGQDQETQYF

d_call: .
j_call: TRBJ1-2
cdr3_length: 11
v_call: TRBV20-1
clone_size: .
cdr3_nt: TGCAGTGCCACAACAGGACGCGGCTACACCTTC
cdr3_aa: CSATTGRGYTF

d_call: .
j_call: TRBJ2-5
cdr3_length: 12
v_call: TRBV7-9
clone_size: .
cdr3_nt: TGTGCCAGCAGCTTAGGTGAAAAGACCCAGTACTTC
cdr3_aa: CASSLGEKTQYF

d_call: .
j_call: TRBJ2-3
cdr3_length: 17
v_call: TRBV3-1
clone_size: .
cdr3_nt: TGTGCCAGCAGCCAAGACGGCCTAGGGGTTTCTGCAAATACGCAGTATTTT
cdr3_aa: CASSQDGLGVSANTQYF

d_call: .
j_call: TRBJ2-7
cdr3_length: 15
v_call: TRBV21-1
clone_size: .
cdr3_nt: TGTGCCAGCAGCGTCCGGCAGGGCCACACCTACGAGCAGTACTTC
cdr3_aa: CASSVRQGHTYEQYF

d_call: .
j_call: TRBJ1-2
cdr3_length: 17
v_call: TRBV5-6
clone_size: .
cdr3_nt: TGTGCCAGCAGCCCAACCAGGGAGACGCAGGGTTACTATGGCTACACCTTC
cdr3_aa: CASSPTRETQGYYGYTF

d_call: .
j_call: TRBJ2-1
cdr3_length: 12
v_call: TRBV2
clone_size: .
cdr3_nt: TGTGCCCCCATACAGGAGGGGGATAAGCAGTTCTTC
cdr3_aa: CAPIQEGDKQFF

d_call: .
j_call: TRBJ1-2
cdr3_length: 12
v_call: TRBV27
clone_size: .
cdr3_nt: TGTGCCAGCAGTCATGACAGGCATGGCTACACCTTC
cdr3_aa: CASSHDRHGYTF

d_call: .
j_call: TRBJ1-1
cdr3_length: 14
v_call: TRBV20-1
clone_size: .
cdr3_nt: TGCAGTGCTAGAATAGGGACTATGAACACTGAAGCTTTCTTT
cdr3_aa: CSARIGTMNTEAFF

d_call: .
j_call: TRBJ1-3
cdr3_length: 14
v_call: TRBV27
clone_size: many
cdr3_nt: TGTGCCAGCAGTAACTCCCCAAGGGGAAACACCATATATTTT
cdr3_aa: CASSNSPRGNTIYF

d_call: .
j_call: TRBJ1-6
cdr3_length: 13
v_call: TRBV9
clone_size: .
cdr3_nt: TGTGCCTCGAGAGGGGACCGTAATTCACCCCTCCACTTT
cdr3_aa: CASRGDRNSPLHF

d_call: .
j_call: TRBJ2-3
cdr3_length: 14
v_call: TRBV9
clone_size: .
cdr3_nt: TGTGCCAGCAGCACCCGGGGTACCGCAGATACGCAGTATTTT
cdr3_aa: CASSTRGTADTQYF

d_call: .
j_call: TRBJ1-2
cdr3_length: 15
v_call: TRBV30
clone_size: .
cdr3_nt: TGTGCCTGGAGTGTAAACACCTTGACGTTCTATGGCTACACCTTC
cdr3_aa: CAWSVNTLTFYGYTF

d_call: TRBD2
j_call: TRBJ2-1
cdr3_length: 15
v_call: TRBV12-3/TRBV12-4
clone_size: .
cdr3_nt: TGTGCCAGCAGTACCAGACTAGCCAATGGCAATGAGCAGTTCTTC
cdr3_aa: CASSTRLANGNEQFF

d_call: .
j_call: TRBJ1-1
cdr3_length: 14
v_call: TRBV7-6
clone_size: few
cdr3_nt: TGTGCCAGCAGCTCAGAACCAGAAGACACTGAAGCTTTCTTT
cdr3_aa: CASSSEPEDTEAFF

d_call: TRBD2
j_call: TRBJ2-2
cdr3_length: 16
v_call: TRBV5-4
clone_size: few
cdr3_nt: TGTGCCAGCAGCTTAGGGACTAGCGGGAGGACCGGGGAGCTGTTTTTT
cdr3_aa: CASSLGTSGRTGELFF

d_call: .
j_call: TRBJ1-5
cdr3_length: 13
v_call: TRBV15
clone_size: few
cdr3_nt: TGTGCCACCAGCAGAGACAGGGATCAGCCCCAGCATTTT
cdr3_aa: CATSRDRDQPQHF

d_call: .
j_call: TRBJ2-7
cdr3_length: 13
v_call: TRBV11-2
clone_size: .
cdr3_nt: TGTGCCAGCAGCTCGGGACGGGGTTTAGAGCAGTACTTC
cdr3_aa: CASSSGRGLEQYF

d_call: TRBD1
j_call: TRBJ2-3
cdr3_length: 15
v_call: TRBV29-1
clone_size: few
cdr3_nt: TGCAGCGTTTTGGGATCGACAGGGAGCACAGATACGCAGTATTTT
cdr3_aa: CSVLGSTGSTDTQYF

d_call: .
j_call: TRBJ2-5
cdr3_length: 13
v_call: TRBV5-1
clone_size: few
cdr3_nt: TGCGCCAGCAGCTTCAACTTACAAGAGACCCAGTACTTC
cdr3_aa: CASSFNLQETQYF

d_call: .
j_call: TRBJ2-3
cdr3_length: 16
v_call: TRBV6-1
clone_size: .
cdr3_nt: TGTGCCAGCAGTGATCCAGGGAGCCTTAGCACAGATACGCAGTATTTT
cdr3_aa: CASSDPGSLSTDTQYF

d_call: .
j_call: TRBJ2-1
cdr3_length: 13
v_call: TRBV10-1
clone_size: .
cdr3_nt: TGCGCCAGCAGTCGTAAAACCGGCAATGAGCAGTTCTTC
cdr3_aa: CASSRKTGNEQFF

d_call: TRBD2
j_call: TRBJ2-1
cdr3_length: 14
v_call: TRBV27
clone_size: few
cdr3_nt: TGTGCCAGCAGTTCGAAGCGGGGGTGGGATGAGCAGTTCTTC
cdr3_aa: CASSSKRGWDEQFF

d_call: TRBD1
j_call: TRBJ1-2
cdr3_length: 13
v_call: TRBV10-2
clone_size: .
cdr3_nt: TGCGCCACAACGGAACAGGGGACCTATGGCTACACCTTC
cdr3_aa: CATTEQGTYGYTF

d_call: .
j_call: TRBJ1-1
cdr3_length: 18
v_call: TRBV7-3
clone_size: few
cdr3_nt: TGTGCCAGCAGCTTATATGGGGGTCGTCAGGGGATGAACACTGAAGCTTTCTTT
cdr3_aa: CASSLYGGRQGMNTEAFF

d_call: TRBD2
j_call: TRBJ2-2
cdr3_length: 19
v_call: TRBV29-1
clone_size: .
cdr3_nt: TGCAGCGTCTCTGGAGGGACTAGCGGGAGGGCCAGTCACGCCGGGGAGCTGTTTTTT
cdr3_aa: CSVSGGTSGRASHAGELFF

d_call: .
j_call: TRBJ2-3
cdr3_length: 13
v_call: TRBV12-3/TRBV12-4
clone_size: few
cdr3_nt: TGTGCCAGCAGCTACTCTAGCACAGATACGCAGTATTTT
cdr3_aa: CASSYSSTDTQYF

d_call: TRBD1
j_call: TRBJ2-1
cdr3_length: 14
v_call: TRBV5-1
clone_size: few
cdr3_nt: TGCGCCAGCAGCTTGAGTGCAGGGGGCAATGAGCAGTTCTTC
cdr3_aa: CASSLSAGGNEQFF

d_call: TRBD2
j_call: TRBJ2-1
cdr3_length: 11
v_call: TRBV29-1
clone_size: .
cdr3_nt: TGCAGCGTTTCGGGACTAAGTGAGCAGTTCTTC
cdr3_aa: CSVSGLSEQFF

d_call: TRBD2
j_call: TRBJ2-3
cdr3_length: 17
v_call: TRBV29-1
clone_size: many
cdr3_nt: TGCAGCTTGCCGGGACTAGCGGGAGGTCCCTTTCCAGATACGCAGTATTTT
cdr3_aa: CSLPGLAGGPFPDTQYF

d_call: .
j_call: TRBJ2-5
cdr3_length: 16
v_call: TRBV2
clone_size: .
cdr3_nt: TGTGCCAGCAGTGAAGCAGGGAGGGGGCGACAAGAGACCCAGTACTTC
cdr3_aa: CASSEAGRGRQETQYF

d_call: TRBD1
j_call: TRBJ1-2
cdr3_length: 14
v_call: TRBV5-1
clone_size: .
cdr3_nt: TGCGCCAGCAGACCCGGACAGGGAGGAAGAGGCTACACCTTC
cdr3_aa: CASRPGQGGRGYTF

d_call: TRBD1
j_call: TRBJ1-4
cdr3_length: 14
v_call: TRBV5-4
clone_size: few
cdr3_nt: TGTGCCAGCAGACACTCGACAGGGAATGAAAAACTGTTTTTT
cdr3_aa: CASRHSTGNEKLFF

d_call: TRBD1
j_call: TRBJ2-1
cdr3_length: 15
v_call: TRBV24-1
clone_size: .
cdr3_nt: TGTGCCACCAGTGAGGGACAGGGCGGGATCGATGAGCAGTTCTTC
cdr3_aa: CATSEGQGGIDEQFF

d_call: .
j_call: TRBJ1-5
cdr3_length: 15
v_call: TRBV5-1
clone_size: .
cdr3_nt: TGCGCCAGCAGCTTGAATGGGGCACGCAATCAGCCCCAGCATTTT
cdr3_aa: CASSLNGARNQPQHF